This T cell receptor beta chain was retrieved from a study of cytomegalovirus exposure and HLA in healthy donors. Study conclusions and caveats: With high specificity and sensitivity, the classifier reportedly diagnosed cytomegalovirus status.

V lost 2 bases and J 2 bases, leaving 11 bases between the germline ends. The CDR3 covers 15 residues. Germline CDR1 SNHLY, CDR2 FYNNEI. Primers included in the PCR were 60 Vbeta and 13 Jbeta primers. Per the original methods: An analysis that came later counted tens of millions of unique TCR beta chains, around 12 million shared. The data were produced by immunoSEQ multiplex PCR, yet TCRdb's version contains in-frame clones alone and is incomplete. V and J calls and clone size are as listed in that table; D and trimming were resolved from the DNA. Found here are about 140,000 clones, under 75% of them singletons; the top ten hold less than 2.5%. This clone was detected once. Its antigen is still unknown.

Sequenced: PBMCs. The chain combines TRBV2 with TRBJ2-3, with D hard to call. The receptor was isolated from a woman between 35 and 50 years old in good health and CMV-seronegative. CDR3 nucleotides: TGTGCCAGCAGTGAAAGAACCCACTACACAGATACGCAGTATTTT. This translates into CASSERTHYTDTQYF.